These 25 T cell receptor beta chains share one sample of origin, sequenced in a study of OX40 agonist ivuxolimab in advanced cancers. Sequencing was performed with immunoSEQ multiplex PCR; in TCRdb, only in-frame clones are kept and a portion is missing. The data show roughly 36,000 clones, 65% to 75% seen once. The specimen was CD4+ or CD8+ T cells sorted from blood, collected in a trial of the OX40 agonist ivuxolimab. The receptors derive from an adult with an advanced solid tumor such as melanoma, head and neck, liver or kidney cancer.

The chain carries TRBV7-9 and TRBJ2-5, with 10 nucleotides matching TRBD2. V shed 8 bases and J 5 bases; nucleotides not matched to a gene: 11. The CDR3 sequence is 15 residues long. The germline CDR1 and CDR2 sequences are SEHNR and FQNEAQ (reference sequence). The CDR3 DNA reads TGTGCCAGCGGATTAGGGAGCGGGGGGGCGGAGACCCAGTACTTC. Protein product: CASGLGSGGAETQYF.

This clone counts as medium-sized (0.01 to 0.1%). The CDR3: CASSLSQGNTEAFF. The CDR3 bases are TGCGCCAGCAGCTTATCCCAGGGGAACACTGAAGCTTTCTTT. This chain connects TRBV5-1 to TRBJ1-1; D possibly corresponds to TRBD1 (5 bases). CDR3 length equals 14 residues. V shed 2 bases and J shed 1 base, with 9 bases lying between them. The germline V gene encodes CDR1 SGHRS and CDR2 YFSETQ.

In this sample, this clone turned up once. CDR3 region: CASSLIEGNEQFF. CDR3 DNA: TGTGCCAGCAGCTTAATTGAGGGAAATGAGCAGTTCTTC. The chain has TRBV7-2 and TRBJ2-1, with D tentatively TRBD2 (5 bases). This CDR3 contains 13 residues. V was shortened by 2 bases and J by 7 bases, with 9 bases between the two germline ends. Germline CDR1 is SGHTA and CDR2 is FQGNSA. Combining the CDR3 with reference TRBV7-2 and TRBJ2-1 gives the whole variable domain GAGVSQSPSNKVTEKGKDVELRCDPISGHTALYWYRQSLGQGLEFLIYFQGNSAPDKSGLPSDRFSAERTGGSVSTLTIQRTQQEDSAVYLCASSLIEGNEQFFGPGTRLTVL.

As DNA, the CDR3 is TGTGCCAGTAGTAATTTCGGATTGAACTATGGCTACACCTTC. It translates to CASSNFGLNYGYTF. V is TRBV19 and J is TRBJ1-2; D remains ambiguous. The V end was cut by 4 bases, the J end by 2 bases, with 11 bases between. The germline CDR1 and CDR2 sequences are LNHDA and SQIVND (reference sequence). The CDR3 loop spans 14 amino acids.

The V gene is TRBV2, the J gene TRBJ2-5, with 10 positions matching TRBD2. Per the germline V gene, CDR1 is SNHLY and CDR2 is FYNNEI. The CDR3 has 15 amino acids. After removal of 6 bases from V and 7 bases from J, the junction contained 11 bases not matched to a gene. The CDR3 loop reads CASRGLAGAWGTQYF. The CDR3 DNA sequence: TGTGCCAGCAGGGGTCTAGCGGGGGCCTGGGGGACCCAGTACTTC.

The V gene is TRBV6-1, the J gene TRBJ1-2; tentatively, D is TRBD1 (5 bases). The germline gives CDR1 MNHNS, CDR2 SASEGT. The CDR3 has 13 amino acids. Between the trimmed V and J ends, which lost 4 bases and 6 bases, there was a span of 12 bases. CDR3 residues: CASSVVTVDGYTF. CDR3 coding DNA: TGTGCCAGCAGTGTAGTGACAGTAGATGGCTACACCTTC.

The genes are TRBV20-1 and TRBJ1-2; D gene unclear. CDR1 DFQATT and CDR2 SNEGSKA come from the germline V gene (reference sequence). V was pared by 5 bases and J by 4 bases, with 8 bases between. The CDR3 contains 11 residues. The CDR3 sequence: CSAVAVYGYTF. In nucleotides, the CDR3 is TGCAGTGCTGTAGCGGTCTATGGCTACACCTTC.

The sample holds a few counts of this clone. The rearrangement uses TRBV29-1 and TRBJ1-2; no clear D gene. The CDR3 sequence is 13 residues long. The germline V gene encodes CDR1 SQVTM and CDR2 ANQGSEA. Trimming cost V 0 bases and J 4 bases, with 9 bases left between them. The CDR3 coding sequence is TGCAGCGTTGAAGATCAGACATCCTATGGCTACACCTTC. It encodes CSVEDQTSYGYTF.

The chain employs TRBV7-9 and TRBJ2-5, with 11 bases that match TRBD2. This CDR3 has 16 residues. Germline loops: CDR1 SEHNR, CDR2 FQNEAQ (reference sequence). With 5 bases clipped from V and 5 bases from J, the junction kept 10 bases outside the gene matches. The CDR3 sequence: CASSRGLAGGGETQYF. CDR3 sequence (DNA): TGTGCCAGCAGCAGAGGCCTAGCGGGGGGCGGGGAGACCCAGTACTTC.

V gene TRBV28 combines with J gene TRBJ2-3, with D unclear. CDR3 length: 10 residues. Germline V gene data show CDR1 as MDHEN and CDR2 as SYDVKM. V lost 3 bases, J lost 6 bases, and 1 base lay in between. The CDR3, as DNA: TGTGCCAGCAGTTTGGATACGCAGTATTTT. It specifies CASSLDTQYF.

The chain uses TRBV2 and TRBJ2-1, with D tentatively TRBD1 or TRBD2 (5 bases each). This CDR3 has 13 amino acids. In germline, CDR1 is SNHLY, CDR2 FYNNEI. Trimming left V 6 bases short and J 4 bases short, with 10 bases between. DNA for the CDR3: TGTGCCAGCAGCGCCGAGGGGTACAATGAGCAGTTCTTC. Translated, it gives CASSAEGYNEQFF.

The CDR3 region is CASSLGTPGQGNQPQHF. In nucleotides, the CDR3 is TGTGCCAGCAGCTTAGGGACACCGGGACAGGGGAATCAGCCCCAGCATTTT. The genes are TRBV7-8 and TRBJ1-5, with 10 bases identical to TRBD1. The trim removed 1 base at V and 4 bases at J, leaving 7 bases unmatched. The CDR3 covers 17 residues. Germline CDR1 reads SGHVS; CDR2 reads FQNEAQ.

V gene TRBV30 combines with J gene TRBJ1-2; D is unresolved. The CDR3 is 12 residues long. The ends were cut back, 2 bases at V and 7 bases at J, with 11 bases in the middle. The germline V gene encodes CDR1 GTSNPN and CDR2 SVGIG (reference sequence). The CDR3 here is CAWSSDRGGYTF. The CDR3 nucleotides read TGTGCCTGGAGTTCCGACCGGGGTGGCTACACCTTC.

The CDR3 DNA is TGCGCCAGCAGCCAACAGGGGAAGTCCACAGATACGCAGTATTTT. Its translation is CASSQQGKSTDTQYF. The rearrangement joins TRBV5-1 to TRBJ2-3; 7 positions agree with TRBD1. Germline CDR1 is SGHRS and CDR2 is YFSETQ. V lost 4 bases and J lost 2; bases outside the gene matches: 7. The CDR3 length is 15 residues. The whole variable domain, filled in from reference TRBV5-1 and TRBJ2-3, reads KAGVTQTPRYLIKTRGQQVTLSCSPISGHRSVSWYQQTPGQGLQFLFEYFSETQRNKGNFPGRFSGRQFSNSRSEMNVSTLELGDSALYLCASSQQGKSTDTQYFGPGTRLTVL.

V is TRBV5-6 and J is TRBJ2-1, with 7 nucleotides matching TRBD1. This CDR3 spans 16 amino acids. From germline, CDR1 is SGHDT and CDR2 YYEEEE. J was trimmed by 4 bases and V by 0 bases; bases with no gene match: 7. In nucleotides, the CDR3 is TGTGCCAGCAGCTTGGCCAAGGGGGCGAGGTACAATGAGCAGTTCTTC. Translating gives CASSLAKGARYNEQFF. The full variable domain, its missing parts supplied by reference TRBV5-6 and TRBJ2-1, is DAGVTQSPTHLIKTRGQQVTLRCSPKSGHDTVSWYQQALGQGPQFIFQYYEEEERQRGNFPDRFSGHQFPNYSSELNVNALLLGDSALYLCASSLAKGARYNEQFFGPGTRLTVL.

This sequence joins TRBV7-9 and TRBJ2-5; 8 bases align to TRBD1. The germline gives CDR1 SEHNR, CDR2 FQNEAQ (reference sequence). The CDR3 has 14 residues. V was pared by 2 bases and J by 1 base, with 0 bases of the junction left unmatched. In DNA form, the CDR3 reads TGTGCCAGCAGCTTAACAGGGGGCCAAGAGACCCAGTACTTC. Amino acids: CASSLTGGQETQYF. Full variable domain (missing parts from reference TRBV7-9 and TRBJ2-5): DTGVSQNPRHKITKRGQNVTFRCDPISEHNRLYWYRQTLGQGPEFLTYFQNEAQLEKSRLLSDRFSAERPKGSFSTLEIQRTEQGDSAMYLCASSLTGGQETQYFGPGTRLLVL.

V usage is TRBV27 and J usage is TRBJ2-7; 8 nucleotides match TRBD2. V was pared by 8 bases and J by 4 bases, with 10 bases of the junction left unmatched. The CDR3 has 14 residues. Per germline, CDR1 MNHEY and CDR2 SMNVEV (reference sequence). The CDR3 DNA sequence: TGTGCCAGCTCCCCAGCGGGGGCCTCTTACGAGCAGTACTTC. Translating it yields CASSPAGASYEQYF.

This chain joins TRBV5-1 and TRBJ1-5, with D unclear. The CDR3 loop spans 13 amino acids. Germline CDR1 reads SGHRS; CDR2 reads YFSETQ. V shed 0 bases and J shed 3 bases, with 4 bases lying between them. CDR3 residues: CASSLEYNQPQHF. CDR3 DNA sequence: TGCGCCAGCAGCTTGGAATACAATCAGCCCCAGCATTTT.

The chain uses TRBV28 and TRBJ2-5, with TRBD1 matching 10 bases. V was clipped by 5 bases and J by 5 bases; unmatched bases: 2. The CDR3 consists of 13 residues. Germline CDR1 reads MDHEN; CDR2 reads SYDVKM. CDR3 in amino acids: CASSGTGVETQYF. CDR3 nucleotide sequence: TGTGCCAGCAGTGGGACAGGGGTCGAGACCCAGTACTTC.

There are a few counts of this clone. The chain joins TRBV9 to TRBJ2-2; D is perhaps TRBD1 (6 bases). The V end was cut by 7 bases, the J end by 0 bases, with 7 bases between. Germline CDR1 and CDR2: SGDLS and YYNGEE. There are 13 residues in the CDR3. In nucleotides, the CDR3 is TGTGCCAGCGGGACACCGAACACCGGGGAGCTGTTTTTT. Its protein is CASGTPNTGELFF.

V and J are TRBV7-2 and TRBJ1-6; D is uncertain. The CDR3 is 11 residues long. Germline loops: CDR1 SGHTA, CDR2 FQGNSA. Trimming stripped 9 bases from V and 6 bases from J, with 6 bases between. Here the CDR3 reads CASTGNSPLHF. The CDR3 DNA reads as TGTGCCAGTACCGGTAATTCACCCCTCCACTTT.

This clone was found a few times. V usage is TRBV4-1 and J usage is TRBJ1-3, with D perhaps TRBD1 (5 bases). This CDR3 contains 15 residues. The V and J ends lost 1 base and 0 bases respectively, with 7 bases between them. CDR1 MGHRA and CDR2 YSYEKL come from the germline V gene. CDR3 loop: CASSQAGTSGNTIYF. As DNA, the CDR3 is TGCGCCAGCAGCCAAGCCGGGACCTCTGGAAACACCATATATTTT.

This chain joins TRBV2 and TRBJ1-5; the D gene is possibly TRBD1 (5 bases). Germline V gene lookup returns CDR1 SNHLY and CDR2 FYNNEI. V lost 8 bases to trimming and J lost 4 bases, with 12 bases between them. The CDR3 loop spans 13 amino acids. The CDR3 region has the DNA TGTGCCAGCGGGACCGGACCAAATCAGCCCCAGCATTTT. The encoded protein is CASGTGPNQPQHF.

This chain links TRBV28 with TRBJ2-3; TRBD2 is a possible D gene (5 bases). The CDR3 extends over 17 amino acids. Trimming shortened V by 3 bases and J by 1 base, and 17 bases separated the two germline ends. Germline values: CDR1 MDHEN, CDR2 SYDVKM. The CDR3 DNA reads TGTGCCAGCAGTTTCCCCCCGCGGGTGGCGCGCACAGATACGCAGTATTTT. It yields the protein CASSFPPRVARTDTQYF.

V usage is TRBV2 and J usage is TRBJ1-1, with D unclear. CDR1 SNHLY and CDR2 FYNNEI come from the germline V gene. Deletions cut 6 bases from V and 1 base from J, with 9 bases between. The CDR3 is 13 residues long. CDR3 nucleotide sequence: TGTGCCAGCAGATCTGACGGGAACACTGAAGCTTTCTTT. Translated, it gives CASRSDGNTEAFF.